This T cell receptor (beta chain) was sequenced in a study of blood T cell repertoires in COVID-19. Between the trimmed V and J ends, which lost 2 bases and 2 bases, there was a span of 16 bases. The CDR3 loop spans 16 amino acids. Germline CDR1 is MNHEY and CDR2 is SVGAGI. The method was immunoSEQ multiplex PCR; TCRdb's version includes in-frame clones alone and lacks a portion of them. The sample lists around 250,000 clones; approximately 89% were seen once. The sample was peripheral blood. This clonotype was obtained from a man aged 40-49 years with active or convalescent COVID-19. The chain has TRBV6-5 and TRBJ2-7; possibly TRBD1 for D (5 bases). CDR3 protein: CASSYRSGAGTYEQYF. CDR3 DNA sequence: TGTGCCAGCAGTTACAGGAGTGGGGCAGGGACCTACGAGCAGTACTTC.